This entry features one T cell receptor beta chain sequence. The antigen remains undetermined. Treatment specified: treatment-naive control, cytoreductive nephrectomy. Treatment-naive patients without radiation supplied the control tumors at nephrectomy. This record comes from a study of radiation and T cells in renal cell carcinoma. Study results and limitations: Dominant CDR3 motifs were more common in irradiated tumors than controls. In nephrectomy-only tumors, top 100 clonotypes averaged 43%, versus 54% irradiated.

Generated by immunoSEQ multiplex PCR, the TCRdb table keeps only in-frame clones and is missing some. The sample records more than 8,000 clones, 55% to 65% being singletons. The V end was cut by 5 bases, the J end by 5 bases, with 13 bases between. CDR3 length equals 13 residues. The chain has TRBV7-1 and TRBJ2-7; D is unclear. TRBV7-1 is known as an ORF, though its function is uncertain. The source of this sequence is a man in his fifties or sixties with renal cell carcinoma. The sample consisted of tumor tissue, taken from a patient whose treatment was nephrectomy without radiotherapy. The CDR3 here is CASSPPWQNEQYF. The CDR3 nucleotides read TGTGCCAGCAGCCCCCCTTGGCAGAACGAGCAGTACTTC.